The rows below give T cell receptor beta chains drawn from one sample of a study of T cell changes during pregnancy in multiple sclerosis. TCRdb's table, derived via immunoSEQ multiplex PCR, lists solely in-frame clones and lacks some. The profile shows roughly 100,000 clones, 91% of them singletons. The sample in question was peripheral blood, obtained in the second trimester of pregnancy. These receptors all come from a female donor with multiple sclerosis, enrolled in a pregnancy study. Each CDR3 is given with its conserved first and last residue. The D gene is left open where the match is weak. Some rows mark clone size as missing; the rest say once, few, many or name a class of expanded clone.

V gene,J gene,clone size,D gene,CDR3 protein,CDR3 DNA
TRBV19,TRBJ1-1,once,TRBD1,CASSRITGETEAFF,TGTGCCAGTAGTAGGATTACAGGGGAAACTGAAGCTTTCTTT
TRBV2,TRBJ2-7,NA,NA,CASSGAPRKQYF,TGTGCCAGCAGTGGTGCACCGAGAAAACAGTACTTC
TRBV6-5,TRBJ2-3,NA,TRBD2,CASSSGLAGVSTQYF,TGTGCCAGCAGCTCGGGACTAGCGGGAGTGTCTACGCAGTATTTT
TRBV6-1,TRBJ1-2,NA,TRBD1,CASSATTGGHGYTF,TGTGCCAGCAGTGCAACGACAGGGGGCCATGGCTACACCTTC
TRBV19,TRBJ2-2,NA,NA,CASSVAMWGELFF,TGTGCCAGTAGTGTGGCCATGTGGGGGGAGCTGTTTTTT
TRBV10-3,TRBJ2-7,NA,NA,CAISESPGTYEQYF,TGTGCCATCAGTGAGTCGCCGGGAACCTACGAGCAGTACTTC
TRBV5-4,TRBJ2-1,NA,TRBD2,CASSAGLVGNEQFF,TGTGCCAGCAGCGCGGGACTAGTGGGGAATGAGCAGTTCTTC
TRBV28,TRBJ1-1,NA,TRBD1,CASSPVGQGSFTEAFF,TGTGCCAGCAGTCCGGTTGGACAGGGCAGTTTTACTGAAGCTTTCTTT
TRBV5-1,TRBJ2-7,NA,TRBD2,CASRPGREGYEQYF,TGCGCCAGCAGACCAGGCAGGGAGGGCTACGAGCAGTACTTC
TRBV11-3,TRBJ2-1,NA,TRBD1,CASSLSGGQGRSDEQFF,TGTGCCAGCAGCTTATCTGGGGGACAGGGTAGGAGTGATGAGCAGTTCTTC
TRBV18,TRBJ2-5,NA,NA,CASSPPSVGKSYF,TGTGCCAGCTCACCACCTAGCGTCGGAAAGTCGTACTTC
TRBV19,TRBJ2-1,NA,TRBD2,CASSIQGLVHEQFF,TGTGCCAGTAGTATACAGGGACTAGTCCATGAGCAGTTCTTC
TRBV28,TRBJ2-5,once,NA,CASSYRVEETQYF,TGTGCCAGCAGCTACAGGGTGGAGGAGACCCAGTACTTC
TRBV27,TRBJ1-4,NA,NA,CASSQKAENEKLFF,TGTGCCAGCAGTCAAAAGGCGGAAAATGAAAAACTGTTTTTT
TRBV23-1,TRBJ2-2,NA,NA,CASTPKPVAHPAPTNTGELFF,TGCGCCAGCACCCCCAAACCCGTAGCCCACCCAGCCCCTACGAACACCGGGGAGCTGTTTTTT
TRBV6-5,TRBJ2-3,NA,NA,CASSLSDTQYF,TGTGCCAGCAGTTTATCGGATACGCAGTATTTT
TRBV14,TRBJ2-2,NA,NA,CASSQALQETGELFF,TGTGCCAGCAGTCAAGCCTTACAGGAGACCGGGGAGCTGTTTTTT
TRBV19,TRBJ1-2,NA,NA,CASKGERTINYGYTF,TGTGCCAGTAAGGGAGAGAGAACGATTAACTATGGCTACACCTTC
TRBV5-1,TRBJ1-2,NA,NA,CASSLASYGYTF,TGCGCCAGCAGCTTGGCATCCTATGGCTACACCTTC
TRBV27,TRBJ2-3,NA,NA,CASSSPLQDTQYF,TGTGCCAGCAGTTCCCCCCTCCAGGATACGCAGTATTTT
TRBV7-2,TRBJ2-4,NA,NA,CASSLLPPGRQLNIQYF,TGTGCCAGCAGCTTATTACCCCCTGGCAGGCAGCTAAACATTCAGTACTTC
TRBV11-2,TRBJ2-3,NA,NA,CASSLGGVREHTQYF,TGTGCCAGCAGCTTAGGGGGCGTTCGGGAGCATACGCAGTATTTT
TRBV5-1,TRBJ2-1,NA,TRBD2,CASGTSGSGSWQFF,TGCGCCAGCGGGACTAGCGGGAGTGGTAGTTGGCAGTTCTTC
TRBV5-1,TRBJ1-1,NA,TRBD1,CASSTRGTGGLNTEAFF,TGCGCCAGCAGCACACGGGGAACAGGGGGCCTGAACACTGAAGCTTTCTTT